This T cell receptor beta chain originates from a study of T cell responses to AZD1222 COVID-19 vaccine. Produced via immunoSEQ multiplex PCR; TCRdb's table is partial and in-frame only. The sample has about 120,000 clones, around 89% seen once. General study points: Seropositive status at baseline applied to only 5 or 6 AZD1222 recipients. Vaccine-associated CD4 TCRs ranged over spike, dominating at 160-218 and 743-854.

This CDR3 is 17 amino acids long. Germline V lookup: CDR1 SGDLS, CDR2 YYNGEE. V lost 4 bases to trimming and J lost 6 bases; unmatched junction nucleotides: 11. In regard to this clone: Its cognate antigen is unknown.

The TCR sequence derives from an adult in good health. This chain connects TRBV9 to TRBJ2-1; 12 bases are a match to TRBD2. The specimen was peripheral blood, collected on day 0 of AZD1222 vaccination. Here the CDR3 DNA reads TGTGCCAGCAGCAAAGACCCTAGCGGGGGGGCCCGCAATGAGCAGTTCTTC. Protein product: CASSKDPSGGARNEQFF.